A selection of T cell receptor beta chains follows, all from one sample in a study of cytomegalovirus exposure and HLA in healthy donors. Sequenced by immunoSEQ multiplex PCR; TCRdb stores in-frame clones only, minus some. This sample has under 200,000 clones, with over 80% found just once. Input material: PBMCs. The source is a girl aged 5 to 17 in good health and CMV-seropositive. Both conserved end residues are part of each CDR3. A D gene is named only where the DNA matches it firmly. Clone size is not always given. Where it is, it says once, few, many or a class for expanded clones.

j_gene,d_gene,v_gene,len,abundance,CDR3nt,CDR3aa
TRBJ1-5,TRBD1,TRBV10-3,15,.,TGTGCCATCAGTCGGACAGGGGGAAGCAATCAGCCCCAGCATTTT,CAISRTGGSNQPQHF
TRBJ2-3,.,TRBV10-2,15,once,TGCGCCAGCACCGAACAGGTATCTAGCACAGATACGCAGTATTTT,CASTEQVSSTDTQYF
TRBJ1-3,TRBD1,TRBV11-2,17,.,TGTGCCAGCAGCTCGATTGGACAGGGGGCGCGAAGAAACACCATATATTTT,CASSSIGQGARRNTIYF
TRBJ2-7,.,TRBV2,13,few,TGTGCCAGCATTAGATCAGGGTTAGCTCAGCAGTACTTC,CASIRSGLAQQYF
TRBJ1-1,TRBD1,TRBV7-9,14,.,TGTGCCAGCAGCCGACAGGGGAGTTATACTGAAGCTTTCTTT,CASSRQGSYTEAFF
TRBJ2-3,TRBD2,TRBV5-1,16,.,TGCGCCAGCAAGAGAAGGGAGACTAGCGATGAAGATACGCAGTATTTT,CASKRRETSDEDTQYF
TRBJ2-5,TRBD2,TRBV6-1,13,.,TGTGCCAGCAGGCCCCCACTAGCGGCTGCGGTGAACTTC,CASRPPLAAAVNF
TRBJ1-3,.,TRBV28,20,.,TGTGCCAGCAGTTTAGTTTTGGGGCGGTCGGAGGGACTCTCTGGAAACACCATATATTTT,CASSLVLGRSEGLSGNTIYF
TRBJ2-5,TRBD1,TRBV9,16,.,TGTGCCAGCAGCGGCGGGACAGGGGGGTACCAAGAGACCCAGTACTTC,CASSGGTGGYQETQYF
TRBJ1-5,.,TRBV5-1,14,once,TGCGCCAGCAGCTTGGACAGTAGCAATCAGCCCCAGCATTTT,CASSLDSSNQPQHF
TRBJ1-1,TRBD1,TRBV27,15,.,TGTGCCAGCGGACAGGCCGGATTCGAGATCACTGAAGCTTTCTTT,CASGQAGFEITEAFF
TRBJ1-1,.,TRBV28,12,.,TGTGCCAGCAGTTTAGTCGGGTCTGAAGCTTTCTTT,CASSLVGSEAFF
TRBJ2-3,TRBD1,TRBV11-2,17,.,TGTGCCAGCAGCCCATGGCCGGGACAGGGGCCCACAGATACGCAGTATTTT,CASSPWPGQGPTDTQYF
TRBJ2-7,.,TRBV6-5,15,.,TGTGCCAGCAGACGAGACAGGTGGAGCTCCTACGAGCAGTACTTC,CASRRDRWSSYEQYF
TRBJ2-2,.,TRBV28,14,.,TGTGCCAGCAGTGTAACACCGAGGGACGGGGAGCTGTTTTTT,CASSVTPRDGELFF
TRBJ2-5,TRBD2,TRBV20-1,11,.,TGCAGTGCTGGGGGGGAAGAGACCCAGTACTTC,CSAGGEETQYF
TRBJ2-7,.,TRBV25-1,10,.,TGTGCCAGCTCGGCGGACGAGCAGTACTTC,CASSADEQYF
TRBJ1-5,.,TRBV25-1,13,.,TGTGCCAGCAGTGAAGTGGGCGTCCAGCCCCAGCATTTT,CASSEVGVQPQHF
TRBJ2-5,TRBD2,TRBV7-2,14,.,TGTGCCAGCAGCTTAGTCACTAGGGAGGGGACCCAGTACTTC,CASSLVTREGTQYF
TRBJ2-3,.,TRBV18,14,.,TGTGCCAGCTCAAGCCCCCTCAACACAGATACGCAGTATTTT,CASSSPLNTDTQYF
TRBJ2-3,.,TRBV5-5,12,.,TGTGCCAGCAGCTTCGCGGCCGATACGCAGTATTTT,CASSFAADTQYF
TRBJ2-1,TRBD2,TRBV27,17,.,TGTGCCAGCAGTTTAAAGAGCGGGGGGGCCGCCTACAATGAGCAGTTCTTC,CASSLKSGGAAYNEQFF
TRBJ2-6,TRBD1,TRBV11-2,16,few,TGTGCCAGCAGCACGCAGGGGGCTTCTGGGGCCAACGTCCTGACTTTC,CASSTQGASGANVLTF
TRBJ2-3,.,TRBV7-8,15,.,TGTGCCAGCAGCTTAGGGTACAGGGTTGGAGATACGCAGTATTTT,CASSLGYRVGDTQYF
TRBJ1-1,TRBD1,TRBV5-4,15,.,TGTGCCAGCAGGCCCGGGACAGGGGGGAACACTGAAGCTTTCTTT,CASRPGTGGNTEAFF
TRBJ2-3,.,TRBV27,15,.,TGTGCCAGCAGTCCCCAACACGCAGGGGCGGATACGCAGTATTTT,CASSPQHAGADTQYF
TRBJ2-7,.,TRBV11-2,17,.,TGTGCCAGCACGCGGGGGCCCGGGACTCCAACCCCATACGAGCAGTACTTC,CASTRGPGTPTPYEQYF
TRBJ2-1,.,TRBV2,13,.,TGTGCCAGCAGTGAAGGTGGCAACAATGAGCAGTTCTTC,CASSEGGNNEQFF
TRBJ2-4,.,TRBV29-1,13,.,TGCAGCGTGTTCTGGGAGTCAAAGAACATTCAGTACTTC,CSVFWESKNIQYF
TRBJ1-1,TRBD1,TRBV5-6,16,.,TGTGCCAGCAGCTGGCTAGGGACAGGGGATTACACTGAAGCTTTCTTT,CASSWLGTGDYTEAFF
TRBJ2-1,TRBD2,TRBV27,15,.,TGTGCCAGCAACCCGGGACTAGCGCTTTTGAGGGAGCAGTTCTTC,CASNPGLALLREQFF
TRBJ1-3,.,TRBV19,18,.,TGTGCCAGTAGGTGTCAGGGTCCTTGGAATTGCTCTGGAAACACCATATATTTT,CASRCQGPWNCSGNTIYF
TRBJ1-1,.,TRBV2,12,.,TGTGCCAGCAGGCCCCTTAGCACTGAAGCTTTCTTT,CASRPLSTEAFF
TRBJ1-4,.,TRBV28,15,.,TGTGCCAGCAGGAGCCGGGGAGCAACTAATGAAAAACTGTTTTTT,CASRSRGATNEKLFF
TRBJ2-7,.,TRBV18,13,.,TGTGCCAGCTCGCCCGGGGAGATCTACGAGCAGTACTTC,CASSPGEIYEQYF
TRBJ1-5,.,TRBV4-1,16,.,TGCGCCAGCAGCCAAGATCCAGTGTATAGCAATCAGCCCCAGCATTTT,CASSQDPVYSNQPQHF
TRBJ2-7,TRBD2,TRBV13,15,.,TGTGCCAGCAGCTTAGGGCGGGGGGGGCCCGACGAGCAGTACTTC,CASSLGRGGPDEQYF
TRBJ2-5,TRBD2,TRBV14,14,.,TGTGCCAGCAGACGAAGCGGGAGTCGGGAGACCCAGTACTTC,CASRRSGSRETQYF
TRBJ1-5,.,TRBV28,14,.,TGTGCCAGCAGGCCGGGGGGCGGGAATCAGCCCCAGCATTTT,CASRPGGGNQPQHF
TRBJ1-4,TRBD1,TRBV19,14,.,TGTGCCAGGCTTAAGGGACAGGGGATTGAAAATCTGTTTTTT,CARLKGQGIENLFF
TRBJ2-7,.,TRBV30,14,.,TGTGCCTGGAGTGTGGGGGAGGAGGGGTACGAGCAGTACTTC,CAWSVGEEGYEQYF
TRBJ1-2,TRBD1,TRBV7-8,16,once,TGTGCCAGCAGTCCCGGCGTCACAGGGGCCAACTATGGCTACACCTTC,CASSPGVTGANYGYTF
TRBJ2-7,TRBD1,TRBV29-1,13,once,TGCAGCGTTGAAGGGACAGGCCCCTACGAGCAGTACTTC,CSVEGTGPYEQYF
TRBJ2-7,TRBD2,TRBV7-2,15,.,TGTGCCAGCAGCTTAGGTGCGAGCGGGGGGGACGAGCAGTACTTC,CASSLGASGGDEQYF
TRBJ2-1,TRBD2,TRBV18,17,once,TGTGCCAGCTCACCAGTTTTCGGAGCGGGAGGAAGCAATGAGCAGTTCTTC,CASSPVFGAGGSNEQFF
TRBJ2-1,.,TRBV5-8,12,.,TGTGCCAGCAGCTTGACTATAGGCGAGCAGTTCTTC,CASSLTIGEQFF
TRBJ1-2,.,TRBV4-3,15,.,TGCGCCAGCAGCCCAGGTCCCAGCAACCTCTATGGCTACACCTTC,CASSPGPSNLYGYTF
TRBJ2-1,TRBD2,TRBV27,18,.,TGTGCCAGCAGTTTCAGCCTACTAGCGTTGATATCCTACAATGAGCAGTTCTTC,CASSFSLLALISYNEQFF
TRBJ1-5,.,TRBV19,15,.,TGTGCCAGTAGTTCTCAGGGTCGGAGCAATCAGCCCCAGCATTTT,CASSSQGRSNQPQHF
TRBJ2-5,TRBD1,TRBV7-9,12,.,TGTGCCCCGGACAGGGGCCTTGAGACCCAGTACTTC,CAPDRGLETQYF
TRBJ2-7,.,TRBV5-6,15,.,TGTGCCAGCAGCTTGGGGTTGGGCGGGCGCTACGAGCAGTACTTC,CASSLGLGGRYEQYF
TRBJ2-3,TRBD2,TRBV27,16,.,TGTGCCAGCAGTCAACGAGCGGGAGCCCTACTGGATACGCAGTATTTT,CASSQRAGALLDTQYF
TRBJ2-2,.,TRBV11-1,14,.,TGTGCCAGCAGTCGCTATTCGAACACCGGGGAGCTGTTTTTT,CASSRYSNTGELFF
TRBJ2-3,.,TRBV5-5,14,.,TGTGCCAGCAGCAACCGGGACAACACAGATACGCAGTATTTT,CASSNRDNTDTQYF
TRBJ2-7,TRBD2,TRBV29-1,15,.,TGCAGCGTTGAGACAAGGACTAGCGGGAGCTACGAGCAGTACTTC,CSVETRTSGSYEQYF
TRBJ1-1,.,TRBV27,14,.,TGTGCCAGCTCTAACCGGCGGGCAGGCACTGAAGCTTTCTTT,CASSNRRAGTEAFF